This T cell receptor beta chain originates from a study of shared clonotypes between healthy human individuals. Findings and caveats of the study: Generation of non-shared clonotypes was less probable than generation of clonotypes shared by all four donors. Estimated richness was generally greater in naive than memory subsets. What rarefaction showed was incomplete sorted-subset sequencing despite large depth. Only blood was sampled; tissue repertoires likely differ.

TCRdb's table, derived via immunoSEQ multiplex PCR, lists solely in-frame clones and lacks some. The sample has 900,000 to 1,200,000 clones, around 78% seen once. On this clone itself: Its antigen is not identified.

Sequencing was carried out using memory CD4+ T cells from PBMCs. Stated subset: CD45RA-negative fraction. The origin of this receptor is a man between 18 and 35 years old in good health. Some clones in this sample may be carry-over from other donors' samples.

CDR3 sequence: CASYRGGLANEQFF. As DNA, the CDR3 is TGTGCCAGCTACCGAGGGGGACTAGCCAATGAGCAGTTCTTC. This chain uses TRBV6-1 with TRBJ2-1; 9 nucleotides line up with TRBD2. This CDR3 is built from 14 residues. The germline gives CDR1 MNHNS, CDR2 SASEGT. After removal of 8 bases from V and 6 bases from J, the junction contained 8 bases not matched to a gene.